This TCR beta chain comes out of a study of PD-1 blockade in classical Hodgkin lymphoma. Method: immunoSEQ multiplex PCR; TCRdb's copy keeps in-frame clones and lacks some. The table shows 41,000 or so clones, with 69% occurring only once. CDR1 and CDR2 (germline): SGHRS, YFSETQ. The CDR3 has 17 amino acids. J gave up 2 bases and V 2 bases, and 10 bases lay outside the gene matches. The time point here: cycle 4 day 1 (C4D1), after more than five weeks of nivolumab. Autologous stem cell transplantation was followed by relapse in every patient, and brentuximab vedotin exposure varied. The TCR was taken from a human donor with classical Hodgkin lymphoma. This chain links TRBV5-1 with TRBJ1-2, with 9 bases identical to TRBD1. This specimen consisted of peripheral blood mononuclear cells (PBMCs), obtained before the fourth cycle of nivolumab. The CDR3 loop is CASSLDRGTGRNYGYTF. CDR3 nucleotides: TGCGCCAGCAGCTTAGATCGGGGGACAGGGAGAAACTATGGCTACACCTTC.